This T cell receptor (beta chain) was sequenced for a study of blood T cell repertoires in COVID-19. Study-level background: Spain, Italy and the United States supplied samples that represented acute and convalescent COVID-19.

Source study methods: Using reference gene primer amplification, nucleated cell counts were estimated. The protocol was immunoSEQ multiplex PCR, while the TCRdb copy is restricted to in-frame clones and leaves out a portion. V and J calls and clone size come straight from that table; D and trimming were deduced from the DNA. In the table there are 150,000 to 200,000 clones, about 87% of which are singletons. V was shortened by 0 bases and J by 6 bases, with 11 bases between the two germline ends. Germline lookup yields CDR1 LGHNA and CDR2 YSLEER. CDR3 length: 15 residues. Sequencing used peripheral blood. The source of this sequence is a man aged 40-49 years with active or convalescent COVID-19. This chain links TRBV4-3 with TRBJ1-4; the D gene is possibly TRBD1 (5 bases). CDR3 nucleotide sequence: TGCGCCAGCAGCCAAGATCTGACAGTACATGAAAAACTGTTTTTT. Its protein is CASSQDLTVHEKLFF.